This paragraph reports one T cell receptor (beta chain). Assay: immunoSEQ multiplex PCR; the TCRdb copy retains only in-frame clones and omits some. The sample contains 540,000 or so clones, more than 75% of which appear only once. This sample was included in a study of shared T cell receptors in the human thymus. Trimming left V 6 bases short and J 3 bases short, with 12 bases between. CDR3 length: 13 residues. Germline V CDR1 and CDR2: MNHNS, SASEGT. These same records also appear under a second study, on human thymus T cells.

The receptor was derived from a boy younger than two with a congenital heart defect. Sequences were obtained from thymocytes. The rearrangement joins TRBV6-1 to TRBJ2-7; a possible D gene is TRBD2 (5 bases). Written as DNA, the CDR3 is TGTGCCAGCAGAGCCGGGGTCTTCTACGAGCAGTACTTC. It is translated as CASRAGVFYEQYF.